This passage covers 23 T cell receptor beta chains from one sample sequenced in a study of T cells in Graves' hyperthyroidism and ophthalmopathy (dated by TCRdb to between 2019 and 2020). Receptor amplification or capture employed multiplex PCR. Instrument used: Illumina HiSeq 2000. The TCR beta CDR3 regions were amplified from RNA transcripts. A first-round RT-PCR of the TCR CDR3 used the HTBI primer set with the Qiagen OneStep RT-PCR kit. TCRdb applied fastp at Q25 and MiXCR to the public reads, then kept only in-frame beta chains. For every CDR3 protein sequence, its rows merge into one entry that carries the most common genes and DNA. Here the sample has a few hundred thousand distinct CDR3 sequences; about 15% occur a single time. The ten biggest clones cover 6.5% to 8% of the sample. The sample taken for sequencing was blood. These receptors all stem from a woman aged 30 to 39 with Graves' hyperthyroidism.

This clonotype was detected ten times or more. This chain joins TRBV7-9 and TRBJ2-2; possible D gene TRBD1, 5 bases. CDR1 and CDR2 from the germline V gene are SEHNR and FQNEAQ (reference sequence). The V and J ends lost 5 bases and 6 bases respectively, with 25 bases between them. CDR3 length: 18 amino acids. The CDR3 region is CASSHPLRQQLDAGELFF. As DNA, the CDR3 is TGTGCCAGCAGCCACCCCCTGAGACAGCAGTTGGACGCCGGGGAGCTGTTTTTT.

This clonotype was seen just once. This chain uses TRBV6-1 with TRBJ1-3, with 9 bases identical to TRBD1. Germline CDR1 is MNHNS and CDR2 is SASEGT. CDR3 length: 13 residues. The V and J ends lost 6 bases and 6 bases, in that order; junction bases with no gene match: 3. DNA of the CDR3: TGTGCCAGCAGACAGGGGGCTGTAAACACCATATATTTT. This translates into CASRQGAVNTIYF.

This clonotype has more than one count but fewer than ten. The CDR3 DNA follows: TGTGCCAGCAGCTTCGATCCAGCTGAAAAACTGTTTTTT. Protein product: CASSFDPAEKLFF. The rearrangement links TRBV5-5 to TRBJ1-4; D is undetermined. V was pared by 2 bases and J by 7 bases, with 9 bases between. This CDR3 spans 13 amino acids. Germline V gene data show CDR1 as SGHKS and CDR2 as YYEKEE (reference sequence).

In this sample, this clonotype turned up many times. The J gene is TRBJ2-1, the V gene TRBV18, with D perhaps matching TRBD2 (5 bases). Germline values: CDR1 KGHSH, CDR2 LQKENI. The CDR3 runs to 14 residues. With 0 bases removed from V and 7 bases from J, the gap between germline ends came to 10 bases. CDR3 loop: CASSPPEGWNEQFF. Written as DNA, the CDR3 is TGTGCCAGCTCACCACCTGAGGGTTGGAATGAGCAGTTCTTC.

This clonotype was seen many times. V usage is TRBV27 and J usage is TRBJ2-1; 7 bases fit TRBD2. Per germline, CDR1 MNHEY and CDR2 SMNVEV (reference sequence). The V segment lost 2 bases and the J segment 7 bases; nucleotides outside the gene matches: 5. This CDR3 is 14 amino acids long. Here the CDR3 DNA reads TGTGCCAGCAGTTTAGGCGGGAGCGTTAATGAGCAGTTCTTC. Translating gives CASSLGGSVNEQFF.

This clonotype has at least ten counts. The chain couples TRBV7-3 to TRBJ2-2; the D gene is possibly TRBD2 (5 bases). The CDR3 extends over 14 amino acids. The V gene's germline CDR1 is SGHTA and CDR2 FQGTGA. Trimming removed 3 bases from V and 2 bases from J, with 7 bases in between. This CDR3 is CASSFLANTGELFF. CDR3 coding DNA: TGTGCCAGCAGCTTTCTAGCAAACACCGGGGAGCTGTTTTTT.

Regarding this clonotype: The CDR3 end shows no conserved phenylalanine or tryptophan, and so a read error is likely. The chain recombines TRBV27 with TRBJ2-7; 9 nucleotides align to TRBD1. The V gene's germline CDR1 is MNHEY and CDR2 SMNVEV (reference sequence). V gave up 5 bases and J gave up 4 bases; unmatched junction bases: 12. The CDR3 extends over 16 amino acids. The CDR3 reads CASSGPAGTGLYEQYL. The CDR3 nucleotides read TGTGCCAGCAGTGGTCCGGCCGGGACAGGGTTGTACGAGCAGTACCTC.

Notes on this clonotype: A much larger clonotype is one base distant, so this may be a read error. The conserved closing phenylalanine or tryptophan is absent in this CDR3, likely reflecting a read error. This rearrangement joins TRBV18 to TRBJ2-5, with no clear D. This CDR3 is built from 14 residues. V lost 1 base and J 2 bases, leaving 8 bases between the germline ends. Germline V gene data show CDR1 as KGHSH and CDR2 as LQKENI. This CDR3 reads CASSPRRPQETQYS. CDR3 nucleotides: TGTGCCAGCTCACCACGCCGTCCACAAGAGACCCAGTACTCC.

The chain uses TRBV20-1 and TRBJ1-1; D is possibly TRBD1 (5 bases). CDR3 length equals 13 residues. Per germline, CDR1 DFQATT and CDR2 SNEGSKA (reference sequence). V gave up 3 bases and J gave up 8 bases, with 16 bases separating them. The DNA of the CDR3 is TGCAGTGCTAGTCCAGAACCGGGGCCCGAAGCTTTCTTT. Protein sequence: CSASPEPGPEAFF.

This clonotype showed up just a few times. The chain has TRBV3-1 and TRBJ2-7; maybe TRBD1 (6 bases). Germline CDR1 LGHDT, CDR2 YNNKEL (reference sequence). This CDR3 has 18 amino acids. Trimming stripped 1 base from V and 0 bases from J, with 19 bases between. The CDR3 spells CASSQAPPLGQSSYEQYF. In DNA form, the CDR3 reads TGTGCCAGCAGCCAAGCGCCCCCTTTGGGACAAAGCTCCTACGAGCAGTACTTC.

The chain is built from TRBV3-1 and TRBJ2-7; 9 bases fit TRBD2. Germline CDR1 and CDR2: LGHDT and YNNKEL (reference sequence). V gave up 0 bases and J gave up 0 bases; unmatched junction bases: 3. This CDR3 spans 16 amino acids. CDR3 sequence (DNA): TGTGCCAGCAGCCAAGATCGCGGGAGGGCCTCCTACGAGCAGTACTTC. Translated: CASSQDRGRASYEQYF.

This clonotype was found many times. The V call is TRBV11-2, the J call TRBJ1-1; D is possibly TRBD1 (6 bases). The CDR3 is 15 amino acids. From germline, CDR1 is SGHAT and CDR2 FQNNGV. The V gene lost 3 bases and the J gene lost 6 bases, with 17 bases spanning the gap. CDR3 loop: CASSFSAGEGAEAFF. Written as DNA, the CDR3 is TGTGCCAGCAGCTTTTCCGCAGGGGAGGGTGCTGAAGCTTTCTTT.

This clonotype was picked up a small number of times. The chain couples TRBV12-5 to TRBJ1-2, with a tentative D call TRBD1 (6 bases). Looked up from germline, CDR1 is LGHNT and CDR2 is FRNRAP. This CDR3 comprises 17 residues. Trimming removed 2 bases at V and 4 bases at J, with 20 bases between. Written as DNA, the CDR3 is TGTGCTAGTGGTTTGCCCCGAGGGGGGCCCTGGGGCTATGGCTACACCTTC. The encoded protein is CASGLPRGGPWGYGYTF.

Ten or more counts support this clonotype. The rearrangement joins TRBV30 to TRBJ2-1, with 12 bases lining up with TRBD2. CDR3 length: 15 amino acids. J lost 8 bases, V lost 0 bases, and 5 bases had no gene match. The V gene's germline CDR1 is GTSNPN and CDR2 SVGIG (reference sequence). For the CDR3, the DNA is TGTGCCTGGAGTGTACTAGCGGGAGGTGTCGATGAGCAGTTCTTC. As protein: CAWSVLAGGVDEQFF.

This clonotype was counted a few times. The chain carries TRBV6-2 or TRBV6-3 and TRBJ2-3, with 9 bases identical to TRBD2. Germline V gene data show CDR1 as MNHEY and CDR2 as SVGEGT. V gave up 2 bases and J gave up 7 bases; unmatched junction bases: 10. This CDR3 comprises 16 residues. The CDR3 DNA is TGTGCCAGCAGTTACCTTGCGGGAGGGCCCCCATATACGCAGTATTTT. Translating gives CASSYLAGGPPYTQYF.

Many counts were recorded for this clonotype. V usage is TRBV20-1 and J usage is TRBJ1-2, with a weak D call TRBD1 (5 bases). The CDR3 has 15 amino acids. Germline V gives CDR1 DFQATT, CDR2 SNEGSKA (reference sequence). V shed 0 bases and J shed 3 bases, with 14 bases lying between them. The chain's CDR3 is CSARDPSVGDYGYTF. The CDR3 bases are TGCAGTGCTAGAGATCCTTCCGTAGGGGACTATGGCTACACCTTC.

As concerns this clonotype: This clone may be a read error of a much larger clone one base away. The CDR3 does not end in the conserved phenylalanine or tryptophan, so this is likely a read error. The V call is TRBV30, the J call TRBJ2-7, with D unclear. Germline values: CDR1 GTSNPN, CDR2 SVGIG (reference sequence). Trimming took off 0 bases at V and 2 bases at J, with 8 bases between the two ends. The CDR3 totals 13 residues. CDR3 loop: CAWSVARPYEQYS. The CDR3 DNA sequence: TGTGCCTGGAGTGTAGCTCGCCCCTACGAGCAGTACTCC.

Only a few counts were recorded for this clonotype. V usage is TRBV6-2 or TRBV6-3 and J usage is TRBJ2-1; 8 bases agree with TRBD2. Germline V gives CDR1 MNHEY, CDR2 SVGEGT. There are 16 residues in the CDR3. The junction had 8 bases not matched to a gene; V was cut back by 2 bases and J by 5 bases. Here the CDR3 DNA reads TGTGCCAGCAGTTACAAACCCGGGAGGGAGAACAATGAGCAGTTCTTC. Translating it yields CASSYKPGRENNEQFF.

This clonotype was recorded many times. Here the CDR3 DNA reads TGTGCCTGGAGGTCAGGCTCCTACGAGCAGTACTTC. It specifies CAWRSGSYEQYF. The rearrangement links TRBV30 to TRBJ2-7; D uncertain. There are 12 residues in the CDR3. The germline CDR1 and CDR2 sequences are GTSNPN and SVGIG (reference sequence). Trimming removed 3 bases at V and 0 bases at J, with 6 bases between. Using reference TRBV30 and TRBJ2-7 for the parts outside the CDR3, the full variable domain is SQTIHQWPATLVQPVGSPLSLECTVEGTSNPNLYWYRQAAGRGLQLLFYSVGIGQISSEVPQNLSASRPQDRQFILSSKKLLLSDSGFYLCAWRSGSYEQYFGPGTRLTVT.

The chain uses TRBV11-2 and TRBJ2-1, with 11 bases aligning to TRBD2. Germline CDR1 is SGHAT and CDR2 is FQNNGV. The length of the CDR3 is 13 residues. Trimming at V came to 6 bases and at J to 15 bases, leaving 10 bases not matched to a gene. The CDR3 region is CASRGETGTSGFF. CDR3 DNA sequence: TGTGCCAGCAGGGGGGAAACCGGGACTAGCGGGTTCTTC.

This clonotype was counted ten times or more. This rearrangement joins TRBV12-3 or TRBV12-4 to TRBJ2-1, with D perhaps TRBD1 (5 bases). This CDR3 comprises 16 residues. The V end lost 5 bases, the J end lost 5 bases, and 19 bases lay between the germline ends. The CDR3 protein is CASSAQDAAAHNEQFF. DNA of the CDR3: TGTGCCAGCAGTGCACAGGACGCCGCAGCCCACAATGAGCAGTTCTTC.

This clonotype was counted only a few times. The chain uses TRBV7-9 and TRBJ2-5; D is tentatively TRBD1 or TRBD2 (5 bases each). Germline CDR1 is SEHNR and CDR2 is FQNEAQ (reference sequence). The CDR3 runs 13 residues. The V end lost 5 bases, the J end lost 5 bases, and 12 bases lay between the germline ends. The CDR3 DNA follows: TGTGCCAGCAGCCGGGAACAGGTGGAGACCCAGTACTTC. Amino acid sequence: CASSREQVETQYF.

The genes are TRBV6-1 and TRBJ2-7, with a weak D call TRBD1 (7 bases). Germline CDR1 and CDR2: MNHNS and SASEGT. V was shortened by 5 bases and J by 5 bases, with 19 bases between the two germline ends. The CDR3 runs to 15 residues. The CDR3, as DNA: TGTGCCAGCAGTAGCAGTTTAGGCAGGGGGGACGAGCAGTACTTC. This codes for CASSSSLGRGDEQYF.